A selection of T cell receptor beta chains follows, all from one sample in a study of shared clonotypes between healthy human individuals. TCRdb's table, derived via immunoSEQ multiplex PCR, lists solely in-frame clones and lacks some. The table records approximately 500,000 clones, about 96% of them present only once. The sequenced sample consisted of naive CD4+ T cells sorted from blood. The receptors stem from a young woman in good health. CDR3s include the opening cysteine and the closing phenylalanine or tryptophan. The order of the fields is D gene, V gene, J gene, clone size, CDR3 protein, CDR3 DNA. A D gene is named only where the DNA matches it firmly. The size field is filled for only some rows; it gives once, few, many or a size class.

D gene: NA; V gene: TRBV5-1; J gene: TRBJ2-2; clone size: NA; CDR3 protein: CASSPVAVTGELFF; CDR3 DNA: TGCGCCAGCAGTCCGGTCGCGGTCACCGGGGAGCTGTTTTTT
D gene: TRBD1; V gene: TRBV18; J gene: TRBJ2-2; clone size: NA; CDR3 protein: CASSPLGQLNTGELFF; CDR3 DNA: TGTGCCAGCTCACCACTGGGACAGCTTAACACCGGGGAGCTGTTTTTT
D gene: NA; V gene: TRBV5-1; J gene: TRBJ1-1; clone size: NA; CDR3 protein: CASSLYGGVTEAFF; CDR3 DNA: TGCGCCAGCAGCTTATATGGGGGAGTCACTGAAGCTTTCTTT
D gene: NA; V gene: TRBV5-5; J gene: TRBJ1-4; clone size: NA; CDR3 protein: CASTSTAVREKLFF; CDR3 DNA: TGTGCCAGCACCTCCACGGCGGTACGGGAAAAACTGTTTTTT
D gene: NA; V gene: TRBV28; J gene: TRBJ1-2; clone size: NA; CDR3 protein: CASSWSADWGYTF; CDR3 DNA: TGTGCCAGCAGTTGGTCGGCTGACTGGGGCTACACCTTC
D gene: NA; V gene: TRBV23-1; J gene: TRBJ2-7; clone size: once; CDR3 protein: CASSQSKQNEQYF; CDR3 DNA: TGCGCCAGCAGTCAATCGAAGCAGAACGAGCAGTACTTC
D gene: TRBD2; V gene: TRBV27; J gene: TRBJ2-3; clone size: NA; CDR3 protein: CASSLGLAGADTQYF; CDR3 DNA: TGTGCCAGCAGTTTGGGACTAGCGGGGGCAGATACGCAGTATTTT
D gene: NA; V gene: TRBV28; J gene: TRBJ2-4; clone size: NA; CDR3 protein: CASISGLAKNIQYF; CDR3 DNA: TGTGCCAGCATTTCGGGACTAGCCAAAAACATTCAGTACTTC
D gene: TRBD1; V gene: TRBV10-3; J gene: TRBJ1-5; clone size: NA; CDR3 protein: CAISPTGATPKPQHF; CDR3 DNA: TGTGCCATCAGCCCGACAGGGGCGACACCGAAGCCCCAGCATTTT
D gene: NA; V gene: TRBV9; J gene: TRBJ2-3; clone size: NA; CDR3 protein: CASSVGWGAQNTQYF; CDR3 DNA: TGTGCCAGCAGCGTAGGTTGGGGGGCGCAAAATACGCAGTATTTT
D gene: NA; V gene: TRBV19; J gene: TRBJ1-5; clone size: NA; CDR3 protein: CASSIRQGGGSNQPQHF; CDR3 DNA: TGTGCCAGTAGTATTCGCCAGGGTGGGGGCAGCAATCAGCCCCAGCATTTT
D gene: NA; V gene: TRBV28; J gene: TRBJ1-2; clone size: NA; CDR3 protein: CASSAGEGTYGYTF; CDR3 DNA: TGTGCCAGCAGCGCCGGGGAGGGTACCTATGGCTACACCTTC
D gene: NA; V gene: TRBV9; J gene: TRBJ1-1; clone size: NA; CDR3 protein: CASSVRSNTEAFF; CDR3 DNA: TGTGCCAGCAGCGTACGGAGCAACACTGAAGCTTTCTTT
D gene: TRBD1; V gene: TRBV18; J gene: TRBJ1-4; clone size: NA; CDR3 protein: CASSPLTGARANEKLFF; CDR3 DNA: TGTGCCAGCTCACCACTGACAGGGGCTCGTGCTAATGAAAAACTGTTTTTT
D gene: TRBD2; V gene: TRBV19; J gene: TRBJ2-1; clone size: NA; CDR3 protein: CASSIPPLAGGRDEQFF; CDR3 DNA: TGTGCCAGTAGTATCCCCCCCCTAGCGGGAGGGAGGGATGAGCAGTTCTTC
D gene: NA; V gene: TRBV10-2; J gene: TRBJ1-5; clone size: NA; CDR3 protein: CASSTELNQPQHF; CDR3 DNA: TGCGCCAGTTCTACAGAACTCAATCAGCCCCAGCATTTT
D gene: TRBD2; V gene: TRBV7-2; J gene: TRBJ2-2; clone size: NA; CDR3 protein: CASSPSGLAGGTGELFF; CDR3 DNA: TGTGCCAGCAGCCCGTCCGGACTAGCGGGAGGCACCGGGGAGCTGTTTTTT
D gene: NA; V gene: TRBV5-4; J gene: TRBJ2-7; clone size: NA; CDR3 protein: CASSYRSDVEQYF; CDR3 DNA: TGTGCCAGCAGCTACAGAAGTGATGTCGAGCAGTACTTC
D gene: NA; V gene: TRBV28; J gene: TRBJ2-7; clone size: NA; CDR3 protein: CASRANRVGEQYF; CDR3 DNA: TGTGCCAGCAGGGCGAACAGGGTTGGCGAGCAGTACTTC